This T cell receptor beta chain emerged from a study of PD-1 blockade in classical Hodgkin lymphoma. As for the study in general: Nivolumab 3 mg/kg was given intravenously every 2 weeks. Study-wide points: The authors have not defined what causes the repertoire differences, possibly disease activity or prior therapy. Whereas CD4+ TCR diversity had risen significantly by C4D1, CD8+ TCR diversity had not.

After autologous stem cell transplantation all patients relapsed, and prior brentuximab vedotin exposure differed between cohorts. On this clone: What it binds is not known.

Measured with immunoSEQ multiplex PCR; TCRdb has only the in-frame clones, and not every one. The table has about 11,000 clones, approximately 80% seen once. The origin of this receptor is a human donor with classical Hodgkin lymphoma. The sample here was peripheral blood mononuclear cells (PBMCs), taken before the second cycle of nivolumab.

Here the CDR3 reads CASSHGTVPGGGYNEQFF. The CDR3, as DNA: TGTGCCAGCAGCCACGGGACTGTTCCAGGGGGGGGCTACAATGAGCAGTTCTTC. The genes are TRBV25-1 and TRBJ2-1; D is possibly TRBD1 or TRBD2 (7 bases each). CDR1 is MGHDK, CDR2 SYGVNS, per germline. V was cut by 6 bases and J by 3 bases, with 24 bases left in between. The CDR3 is 18 amino acids.